This is a list of T cell receptor beta chains from one sample in a study of a mutant IDH1 vaccine in newly diagnosed glioma. The method was immunoSEQ multiplex PCR; TCRdb's version includes in-frame clones alone and lacks a portion of them. The table records tens of thousands of clones, 65% of them present only once. For these TCRs, the target antigens are not known. This sample comprised peripheral blood mononuclear cells (PBMCs), obtained from a glioma patient whose treatment included an IDH1 peptide vaccine. The receptors stem from a man aged 40-49 years with glioma. Some clones in this sample may be carry-over from other donors' samples. The CDR3 runs from the conserved cysteine through the conserved F or W. Fields, in order: CDR3 DNA, CDR3 protein, V gene, clone size, J gene, D gene. D genes are given only for firm matches. Only part of the rows carry a size: once, few, many, or a class if the clone is expanded.

TGTGCCAGCAGTGGTGGCAGATCTAACTATGGCTACACCTTC,CASSGGRSNYGYTF,TRBV2,.,TRBJ1-2,.
TGTGCCAGTTCTTTTGGCCCCGGGGTCCTTGGCTACACCTTC,CASSFGPGVLGYTF,TRBV19,few,TRBJ1-2,.
TGTGCCAGCAGCGGTGGGACTAGCGGATACTACGAGCAGTACTTC,CASSGGTSGYYEQYF,TRBV27,few,TRBJ2-7,TRBD2
TGCAGCGTTGGGGGGGAAATTGAAGCTTTCTTT,CSVGGEIEAFF,TRBV29-1,few,TRBJ1-1,.
TGCAGTGCTGGGCACTATGGCTACACCTTC,CSAGHYGYTF,TRBV20-1,.,TRBJ1-2,.
TGCGCCAGCAGCTTCGGGACACCCAAAGAGACCCAGTACTTC,CASSFGTPKETQYF,TRBV5-1,.,TRBJ2-5,.
TGTGCCAGCAGTGGACAGATCACTAAGGGCTACACCTTC,CASSGQITKGYTF,TRBV6-6,.,TRBJ1-2,.
TGTGCCAGCAGCCAAGACTACTATGGCTACACCTTC,CASSQDYYGYTF,TRBV4-2,.,TRBJ1-2,.
TGTGCCAGCAGCCCTGGACAGTTTTCGACTGAAGCTTTCTTT,CASSPGQFSTEAFF,TRBV7-8,.,TRBJ1-1,.
TGTGCCAGCAGTTACGCTGCTGAAGCTTTCTTT,CASSYAAEAFF,TRBV6-6,few,TRBJ1-1,.